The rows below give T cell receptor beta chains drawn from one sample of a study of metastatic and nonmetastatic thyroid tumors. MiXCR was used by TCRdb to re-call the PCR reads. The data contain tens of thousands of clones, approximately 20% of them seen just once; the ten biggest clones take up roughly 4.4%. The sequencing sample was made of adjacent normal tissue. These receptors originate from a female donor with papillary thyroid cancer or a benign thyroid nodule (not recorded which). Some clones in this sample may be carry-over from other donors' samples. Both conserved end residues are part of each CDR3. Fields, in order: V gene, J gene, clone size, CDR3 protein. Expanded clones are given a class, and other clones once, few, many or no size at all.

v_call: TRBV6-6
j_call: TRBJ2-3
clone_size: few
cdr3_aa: CASSISGTGSYTDTQYF

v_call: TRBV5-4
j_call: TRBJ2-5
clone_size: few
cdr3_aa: CASSLGRGVETQYF

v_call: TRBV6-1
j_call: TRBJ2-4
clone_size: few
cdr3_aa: CASSEEQLDKNIQYF

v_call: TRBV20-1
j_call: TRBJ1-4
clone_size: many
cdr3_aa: CSARFADRRDEKLFF

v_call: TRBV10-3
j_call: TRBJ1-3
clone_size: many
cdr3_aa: CAISESKGGGNTIYF

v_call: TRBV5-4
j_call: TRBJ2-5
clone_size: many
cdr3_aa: CASNYGTGTHLHQETQYF

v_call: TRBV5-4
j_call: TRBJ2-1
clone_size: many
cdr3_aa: CASTTLAGVYNEQFF

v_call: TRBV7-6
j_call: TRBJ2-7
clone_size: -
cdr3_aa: CASSSAILYEQYF

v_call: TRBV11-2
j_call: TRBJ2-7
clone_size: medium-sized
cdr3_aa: CASSLDKGLGGEQYF

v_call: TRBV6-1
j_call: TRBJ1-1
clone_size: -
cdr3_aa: CASSRTGGNTEAFF

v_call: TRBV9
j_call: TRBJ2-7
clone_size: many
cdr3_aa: CASSVGASGSNEQYF

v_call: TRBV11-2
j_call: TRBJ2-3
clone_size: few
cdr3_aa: CASSLDQGADTQYF

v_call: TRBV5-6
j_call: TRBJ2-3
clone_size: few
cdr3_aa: CASSWGESSHPNTQYF

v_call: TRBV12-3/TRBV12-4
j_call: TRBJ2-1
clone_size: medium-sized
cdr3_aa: CASSGFPLGLEQFF

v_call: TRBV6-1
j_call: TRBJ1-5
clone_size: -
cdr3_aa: CASRETVDYSNQPQHF

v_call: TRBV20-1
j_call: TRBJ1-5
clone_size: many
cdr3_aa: CSASGGANQPQHF

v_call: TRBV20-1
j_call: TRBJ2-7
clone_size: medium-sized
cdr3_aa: CSARDPIAGGYEQYF

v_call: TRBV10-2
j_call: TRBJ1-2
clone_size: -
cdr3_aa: CASSVGGGYGYTF

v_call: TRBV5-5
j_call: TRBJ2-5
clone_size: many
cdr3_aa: CASSLPDETQYF

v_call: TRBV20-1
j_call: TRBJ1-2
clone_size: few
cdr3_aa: CSEDGYTF

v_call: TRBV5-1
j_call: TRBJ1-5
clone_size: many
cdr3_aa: CASSPLTRRSSDNQPQHF

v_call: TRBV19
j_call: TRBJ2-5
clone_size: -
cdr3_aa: CAGGGMREGPGQETQYF

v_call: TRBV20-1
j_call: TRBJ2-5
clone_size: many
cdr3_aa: CSADSTSGRGETQYF

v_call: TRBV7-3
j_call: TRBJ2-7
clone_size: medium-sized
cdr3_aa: CASSLFAGGSYEQYF

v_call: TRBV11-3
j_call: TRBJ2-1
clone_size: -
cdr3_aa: CASSLGVWCIGLAYNEQFF

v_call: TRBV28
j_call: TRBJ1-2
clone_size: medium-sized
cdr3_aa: CASGRGGRGNYGYTF

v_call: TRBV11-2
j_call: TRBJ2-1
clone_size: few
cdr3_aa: CASSLEGLADNERFF

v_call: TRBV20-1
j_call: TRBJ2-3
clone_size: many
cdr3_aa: CSARVRTSGGPQSTQYF

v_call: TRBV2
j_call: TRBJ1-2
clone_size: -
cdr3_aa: CASSWDRDSYGYTF

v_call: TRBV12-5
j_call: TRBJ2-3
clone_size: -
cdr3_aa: CASGLVIGRTDTQYF

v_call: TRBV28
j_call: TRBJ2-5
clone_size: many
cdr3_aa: CASSRRGQAWETQYF

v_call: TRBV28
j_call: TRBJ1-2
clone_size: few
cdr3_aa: CASSPTDSNYGYTF

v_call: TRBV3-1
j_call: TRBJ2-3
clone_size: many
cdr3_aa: CASSPVGPDTQYF

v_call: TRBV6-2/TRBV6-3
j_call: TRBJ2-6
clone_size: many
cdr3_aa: CASSYSGYRLSGANVLTF

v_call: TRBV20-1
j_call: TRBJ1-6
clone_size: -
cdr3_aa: CSARVQSSYNSPLHF

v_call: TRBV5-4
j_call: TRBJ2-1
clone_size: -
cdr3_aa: CASSYDLAGGINEQFF

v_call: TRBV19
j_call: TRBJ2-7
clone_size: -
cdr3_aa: CASRQIGGYEQHF

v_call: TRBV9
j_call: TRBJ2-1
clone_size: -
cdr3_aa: CASSGSVTVSSYNEQFF

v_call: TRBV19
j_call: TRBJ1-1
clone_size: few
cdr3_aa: CASSIDRGRTEAFF

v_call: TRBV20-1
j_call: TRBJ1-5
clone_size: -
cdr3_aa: CSARAGRRGVSNQPQHF